The text below deals with one TCR beta chain. Its recognized antigen is unknown. No much larger clone is present one base from it, and per-base qualities are unavailable. TCRbeta CDR3 regions were amplified from genomic DNA by means of the immunoSEQ Assay, a bias-controlled multiplex PCR. Regarding the original processing steps: Within the assay, amplification of reference gene primers was used to estimate how many nucleated cells each sample contained. To quantify the absolute abundance of each unique TCRbeta CDR3 rearrangement, sequence reads were collapsed and filtered. For each sample, productive Simpson clonality was calculated by taking the square root of Simpson's diversity index across productive rearrangements. Entries here come from immuneACCESS through TCRdb and include only in-frame sequences with V and J called. Some clones fail to appear in such tables; in the studies checked, an unresolved V gene covers under half of the shortfall, and the cause of the remainder is unknown. V and J calls and clone size come straight from that table; D and trimming were deduced from the DNA. Present in this sample are 250,000 to 300,000 clones, approximately 90% of which were seen just once. The ten biggest clones cover approximately 13% of the sample.

This sample was taken from a study of blood T cell repertoires in COVID-19 (dated by TCRdb to 2020 to 2022). Study-level background: Samples from collaborators originated in the United States, Italy and Spain and spanned both the acute and convalescent phases of COVID-19. The material from the prospective study consisted of cDNA or gDNA derived from T cells, B-cell-depleted T cells, or PBMCs. Subjects who had been exposed to COVID-19, were actively infected with it, or had recovered from it provided the deeply sampled blood TCRbeta repertoires that made up the dataset. The repertoires were released in a freely available public database meant as a resource for research on the immune response to SARS-CoV-2. Samples were obtained from the ongoing ImmuneRACE study (first 160 participants) and from roughly 1,300 subjects provided by 6 global collaborators. A de-identified subject ID, COVID-19 status, age in years and sex were almost always included in the sample metadata. Where HLA class I and class II types were available, the types were taken from metadata supplied by the sample provider, not from assay-based typing. Results the study describes overall, beyond this receptor: How much clinical and demographic metadata was included differed by source and by participant, and the metadata was provided uncurated.

The collaborating institutions used their own protocols to collect whole blood in K2EDTA tubes. Collaborator samples were shipped for TCRbeta analysis as frozen whole blood, isolated PBMCs, or DNA extracted from either sample type. Trimming removed 0 bases from V and 3 bases from J; the gene matches leave 4 bases unexplained. The germline V gene specifies SGHVS as CDR1 and FQNEAQ as CDR2. There are 16 amino acids in the CDR3, from cysteine to phenylalanine inclusive. Only the CDR3 portion is preserved as DNA: 48 bases, with reading frame beginning at the first base. Sequencing input: peripheral blood. The clonotype comes from a woman in her fifties or sixties with acute or convalescent COVID-19. The chain joins TRBV7-8 to TRBJ2-3; 9 central nucleotides agree with TRBD2. The DNA sequence follows: TGTGCCAGCAGCTTAGCGCGGGGGGGTTCGACAGATACGCAGTATTTT. Translation gives CASSLARGGSTDTQYF.